A selection of T cell receptor beta chains follows, all from one sample in a study of blood T cells in healthy people across ages. Via MiXCR, TCRdb re-called the 5' RACE reads, giving one row per CDR3 protein. The sample has nearly 800,000 distinct CDR3 sequences; 45% to 70% are singletons. Material: blood. The source is a man between 35 and 55 years old in good health. CDR3s leave out the opening cysteine and the closing phenylalanine or tryptophan. The order of the fields is J gene, V gene, CDR3 protein.

TRBJ1-5 | TRBV6-1 | ASSDRQDFNQPQH
TRBJ1-1 | TRBV28 | ASSRPGGGMPPQGF
TRBJ2-2 | TRBV11-3 | ASKTDTGELF
TRBJ2-2 | TRBV7-2 | ASSPPKAINTGELF
TRBJ2-1 | TRBV7-2 | ASSFTSFLTRNEQF
TRBJ2-5 | TRBV9 | ASSVTRGGGETQY
TRBJ2-1 | TRBV28 | ASSSASGRFANEQF
. | TRBV3-1 | ASSQDPAFGVRPVSGETQY
TRBJ2-7 | TRBV10-3 | AISEGNSYEQY
TRBJ2-1 | TRBV20-1 | SAELAGVSNEQF
TRBJ2-1 | TRBV20-1 | SAPTSGRFYNEQF
TRBJ2-7 | TRBV6-1 | ASSELGLAKYEQY
TRBJ1-1 | TRBV20-1 | SASEVLVTEAF
TRBJ2-3 | TRBV5-1 | ASSSRARPDTQY
TRBJ2-1 | TRBV20-1 | SATLRAGASYNEQF
TRBJ1-5 | TRBV2 | ASSVPRVSSQH
TRBJ2-1 | TRBV6-2/TRBV6-3 | ASSYGWLAGGEQF
TRBJ2-3 | TRBV20-1 | SARGAVTASTDTQY
TRBJ2-7 | TRBV7-2 | ASSNNRAAYEQY
TRBJ2-3 | TRBV29-1 | SVVVLAGADTQY
TRBJ2-1 | TRBV11-2 | ASSLRSGEQF
TRBJ1-1 | TRBV20-1 | SARGTGGETEAF
TRBJ1-2 | TRBV12-3/TRBV12-4 | ASSFGTGGGYT
TRBJ1-1 | TRBV29-1 | SAQNMNTRHDEAF
TRBJ2-5 | TRBV20-1 | SARGESGVETQY
TRBJ1-2 | TRBV12-3/TRBV12-4 | ASSFQGFGGYT
TRBJ2-4 | TRBV11-3 | ASSPQGNYNEQY
TRBJ2-5 | TRBV4-2 | ASSQGGGALQETQY
TRBJ1-6 | TRBV20-1 | SARPPGAQINSPLH
TRBJ1-1 | TRBV3-1 | ASSPRNTEAF
TRBJ1-1 | TRBV4-2 | ASSPTGLQTEAF
TRBJ1-6 | TRBV7-2 | ASSFSRDTSSPLH
TRBJ2-6 | TRBV18 | ASSPSINVLT
TRBJ2-1 | TRBV5-1 | ASSWAQVSSLVNNEQF
. | TRBV6-2/TRBV6-3 | ASIYRPGTIYEQY
TRBJ2-5 | TRBV3-1 | ASSQETSGGLVGREQY
TRBJ2-3 | TRBV27 | ASSVRDRGTDTQY